Listed below are T cell receptor beta chains from one sample, sequenced in a study of T-cell reconstitution after alpha-beta-depleted transplantation in children. TCRdb reprocessed the PCR reads with MiXCR, giving one entry per CDR3 protein. The sample includes about 270,000 distinct CDR3 sequences, around 9.6% seen only once; the top ten take about a tenth. The sequencing here drew on PBMCs from the stem cell graft donor, taken from the stem cell graft. These receptors were obtained from a human donor who donated a stem cell graft to a child with SCID. The CDR3 runs from the conserved cysteine through the conserved F or W. The D gene is left open where the match is weak. A clone size is listed for some rows: how often the clone was seen (once, few, many), or a class if it is expanded.

TRBJ2-3,TRBD2,TRBV4-1,NA,CASSLGLVGPTDTQYF
TRBJ1-3,NA,TRBV3-1,few,CASSQDYGLNSGNTIYF
TRBJ1-1,NA,TRBV29-1,few,CSVEQAPGTEAFF
TRBJ2-5,NA,TRBV7-3,NA,CASSFPGRTSETQYF
TRBJ1-2,NA,TRBV7-9,NA,CASSLGPTAYGYTF
TRBJ1-1,NA,TRBV20-1,NA,CSALALHGAEAFF
TRBJ1-2,TRBD1,TRBV7-9,few,CASSLMGQTNYGYTF
TRBJ2-2,TRBD1,TRBV27,NA,CASRTGTGRYTGELFF
TRBJ1-4,NA,TRBV18,NA,CASSSNRATNEKLFF
TRBJ2-7,NA,TRBV5-1,few,CASTGEWSYEQYF
TRBJ1-1,NA,TRBV6-5,many,CASSYDRRGTEAFF
TRBJ2-3,TRBD1,TRBV7-3,many,CASSLGTGWSDTQYF
TRBJ2-1,TRBD2,TRBV27,few,CASQRLAGGRGNEQFF
TRBJ1-2,NA,TRBV20-1,NA,CSAKDGYTF
TRBJ2-2,NA,TRBV6-5,few,CASSYGTENTGELFF
TRBJ2-5,TRBD1,TRBV20-1,NA,CSATGTGQETQYF
TRBJ2-3,TRBD2,TRBV24-1,few,CATSDPLAGDTDTQYF
TRBJ2-2,TRBD1,TRBV12-3/TRBV12-4,many,CASSSGTAYTGELFF
TRBJ2-2,NA,TRBV20-1,few,CSARADRNTGELFF
TRBJ2-7,NA,TRBV18,few,CASSPLGSEQYF
TRBJ1-5,TRBD1,TRBV4-2,NA,CASSQTGNQPQHF
TRBJ1-1,TRBD1,TRBV27,few,CASSTLGTGLNTEAFF
TRBJ1-2,NA,TRBV7-8,few,CASSRTGSNYGYTF
TRBJ2-5,TRBD1,TRBV5-1,few,CASSSGTGRETQYF
TRBJ2-1,TRBD2,TRBV5-1,NA,CASKAGAHYNEQFF
TRBJ2-7,NA,TRBV3-1,NA,CASSQGYSRSRMSEQYF
TRBJ2-2,TRBD1,TRBV6-1,NA,CASKRQGTGELFF